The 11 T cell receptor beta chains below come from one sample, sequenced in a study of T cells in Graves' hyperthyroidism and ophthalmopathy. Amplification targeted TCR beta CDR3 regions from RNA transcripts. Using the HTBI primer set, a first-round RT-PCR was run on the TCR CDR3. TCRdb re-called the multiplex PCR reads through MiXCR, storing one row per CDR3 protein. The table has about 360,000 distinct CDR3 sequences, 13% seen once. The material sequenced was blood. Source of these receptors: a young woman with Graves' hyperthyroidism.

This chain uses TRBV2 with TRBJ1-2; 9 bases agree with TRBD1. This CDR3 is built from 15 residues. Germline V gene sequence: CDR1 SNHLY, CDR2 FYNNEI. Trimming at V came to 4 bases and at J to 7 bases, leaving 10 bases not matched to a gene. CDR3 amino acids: CASSGTGQGSIGYTF. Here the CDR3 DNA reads TGTGCCAGCAGTGGTACGGGACAGGGTTCGATTGGCTACACCTTC.

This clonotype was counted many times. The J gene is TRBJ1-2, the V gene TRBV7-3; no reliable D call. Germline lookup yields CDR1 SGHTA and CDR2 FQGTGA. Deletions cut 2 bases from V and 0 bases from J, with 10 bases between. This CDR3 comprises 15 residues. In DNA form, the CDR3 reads TGTGCCAGCAGCTTAGATTGGCCTTCTAACTATGGCTACACCTTC. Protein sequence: CASSLDWPSNYGYTF. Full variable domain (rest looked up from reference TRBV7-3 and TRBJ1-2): GAGVSQTPSNKVTEKGKYVELRCDPISGHTALYWYRQSLGQGPEFLIYFQGTGAADDSGLPNDRFFAVRPEGSVSTLKIQRTERGDSAVYLCASSLDWPSNYGYTFGSGTRLTVV.

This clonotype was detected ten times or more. The CDR3 sequence: CASSPRQSGGGEQYF. The DNA of the CDR3 is TGTGCCAGCTCACCACGTCAGAGCGGGGGGGGCGAGCAGTACTTC. The chain joins TRBV18 to TRBJ2-7, with 10 bases fitting TRBD2. Germline V gene sequence: CDR1 KGHSH, CDR2 LQKENI. Trimming removed 1 base from V and 6 bases from J; junction bases left unmatched: 6. CDR3 length equals 15 residues.

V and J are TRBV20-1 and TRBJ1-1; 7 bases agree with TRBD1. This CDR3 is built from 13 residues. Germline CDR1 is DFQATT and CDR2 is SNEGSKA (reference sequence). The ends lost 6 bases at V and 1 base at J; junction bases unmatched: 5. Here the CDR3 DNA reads TGCAGTGCCCTGCGGACAGGGAACACTGAAGCTTTCTTT. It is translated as CSALRTGNTEAFF.

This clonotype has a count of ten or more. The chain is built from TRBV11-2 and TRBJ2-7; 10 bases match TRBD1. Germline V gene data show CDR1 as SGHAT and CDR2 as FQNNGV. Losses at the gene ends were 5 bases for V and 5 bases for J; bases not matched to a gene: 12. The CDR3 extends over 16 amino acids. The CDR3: CASSLPPTGGKNEQYF. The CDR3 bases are TGTGCCAGCAGCCTGCCCCCGACAGGGGGCAAGAACGAGCAGTACTTC.

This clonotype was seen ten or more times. The CDR3 region is CASSSVGGPQETQYF. The CDR3 DNA is TGTGCCAGCAGTTCGGTGGGGGGACCCCAAGAGACCCAGTACTTC. The chain couples TRBV12-3 or TRBV12-4 to TRBJ2-5, with a tentative D call TRBD2 (6 bases). The CDR3 runs 15 residues. V lost 4 bases and J 1 base, leaving 13 bases between the germline ends.

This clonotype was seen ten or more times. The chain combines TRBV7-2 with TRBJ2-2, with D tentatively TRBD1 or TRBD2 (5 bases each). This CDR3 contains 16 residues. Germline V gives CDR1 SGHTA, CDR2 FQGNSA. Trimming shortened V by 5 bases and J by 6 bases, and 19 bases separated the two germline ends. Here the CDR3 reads CASSPTARGVAGELFF. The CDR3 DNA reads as TGTGCCAGCAGCCCTACAGCCCGGGGCGTCGCCGGGGAGCTGTTTTTT.

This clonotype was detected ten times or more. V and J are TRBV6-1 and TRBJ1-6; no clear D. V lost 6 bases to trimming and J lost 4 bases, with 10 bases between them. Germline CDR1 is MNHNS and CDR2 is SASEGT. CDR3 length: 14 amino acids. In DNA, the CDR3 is TGTGCCAGCAGCTCACCTGTTTATAATTCACCCCTCCACTTT. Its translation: CASSSPVYNSPLHF.

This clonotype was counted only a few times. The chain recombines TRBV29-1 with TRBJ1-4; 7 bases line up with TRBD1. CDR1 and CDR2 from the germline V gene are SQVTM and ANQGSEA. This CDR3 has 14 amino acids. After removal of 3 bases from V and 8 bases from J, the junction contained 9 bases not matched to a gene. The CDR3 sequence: CSVDPRGLGEKLFF. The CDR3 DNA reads TGCAGCGTTGACCCAAGGGGGCTGGGGGAAAAACTGTTTTTT.

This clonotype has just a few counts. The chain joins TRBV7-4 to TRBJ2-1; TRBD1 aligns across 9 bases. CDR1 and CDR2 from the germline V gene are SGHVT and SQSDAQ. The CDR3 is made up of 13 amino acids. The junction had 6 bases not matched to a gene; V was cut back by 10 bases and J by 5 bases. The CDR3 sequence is CATPGQGHNEQFF. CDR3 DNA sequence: TGTGCCACCCCAGGACAGGGGCACAATGAGCAGTTCTTC.

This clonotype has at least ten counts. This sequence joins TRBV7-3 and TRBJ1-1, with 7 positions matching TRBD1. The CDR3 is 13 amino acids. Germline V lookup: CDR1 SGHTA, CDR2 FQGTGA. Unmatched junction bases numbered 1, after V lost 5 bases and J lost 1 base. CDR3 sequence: CASSRQGNTEAFF. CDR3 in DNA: TGTGCCAGCAGCCGACAGGGGAACACTGAAGCTTTCTTT.